The following is a TCR beta chain sequence with its context. This entry belongs to a study of T cell responses to AZD1222 COVID-19 vaccine. Trimming cost V 1 base and J 1 base, with 8 bases left between them. This CDR3 region has 14 residues. Germline V lookup: CDR1 SGHRS, CDR2 YFSETQ. Sequencing was performed with immunoSEQ multiplex PCR; in TCRdb, only in-frame clones are kept and a portion is missing. The sample includes roughly 170,000 clones, around 92% of them seen just once. The gene calls are TRBV5-1 and TRBJ1-1; D ambiguous. The sequencing used peripheral blood, collected on day 0 of AZD1222 vaccination. The source is an adult in good health. The CDR3: CASSLFGGNTEAFF. Here the CDR3 DNA reads TGCGCCAGCAGCTTGTTCGGCGGGAACACTGAAGCTTTCTTT.